This entry describes one T cell receptor (beta chain). What it binds is unknown. This sample is part of a study of PD-1 blockade in classical Hodgkin lymphoma. CDR1 SGHRS and CDR2 YFSETQ come from the germline V gene. This CDR3 is 18 amino acids long. Trimming took 4 bases from V and 6 from J; bases not matched to a gene: 15. Repertoires were generated with immunoSEQ multiplex PCR, while TCRdb's copy carries only in-frame clones and drops some. The profile shows about 98,000 clones, 75% to 85% of them singletons. No patient escaped relapse after autologous stem cell transplantation, and brentuximab vedotin exposure varied. Complete response, partial response or progressive disease made up the best responses. Findings of the study overall: CD4+ TCR diversity, unlike CD8+, rose significantly by C4D1. It was among complete responders that baseline diversity resembled that of newly diagnosed patients. The study reported lower baseline TCR diversity in newly diagnosed patients than in healthy donors.

This TCR was sampled from a human donor with classical Hodgkin lymphoma. The input for sequencing was peripheral blood mononuclear cells (PBMCs), taken before the second cycle of nivolumab. The chain links TRBV5-1 to TRBJ2-2, with 10 bases identical to TRBD2. The CDR3 nucleotides read TGCGCCAGCAGCCCGCCCCTAGCGGGAGTAGGGGGGGCCGGGGAGCTGTTTTTT. It is translated as CASSPPLAGVGGAGELFF.